A single sample is the source of the 10 T cell receptor beta chains below, sequenced in a study of sequential checkpoint blockade in melanoma. Sequencing was performed with immunoSEQ multiplex PCR; in TCRdb, only in-frame clones are kept and a portion is missing. Among around 18,000 clones, approximately 74% were seen once, and the ten largest hold 34%. Treatment defined: randomized to nivolumab then ipilimumab (arm A) or the reverse (arm B). The sequencing here drew on CD8+ T cells sorted from blood (inferred from file names), taken from a patient given nivolumab and ipilimumab in sequence. All receptors come from a human donor with melanoma.

This chain connects TRBV4-1 to TRBJ2-5; 7 positions agree with TRBD2. The CDR3 length is 16 residues. Germline V CDR1 and CDR2: MGHRA, YSYEKL. V shed 3 bases and J 2 bases; nucleotides not matched to a gene: 9. The DNA for the CDR3 is TGCGCCAGCAGCCAGACCGGGCTAGCGGTACAAGAGACCCAGTACTTC. It codes for CASSQTGLAVQETQYF.

The V and J genes are TRBV30 and TRBJ2-2; D uncertain. Germline CDR1 and CDR2: GTSNPN and SVGIG (reference sequence). V was clipped by 4 bases and J by 4 bases, with 13 bases between them. The CDR3 is made up of 14 amino acids. The CDR3 nucleotides are TGTGCCTGGAAAGGCCGCTGGAGCACCGGGGAGCTGTTTTTT. Protein sequence: CAWKGRWSTGELFF. Together with reference TRBV30 and TRBJ2-2, the CDR3 gives the full variable domain: SQTIHQWPATLVQPVGSPLSLECTVEGTSNPNLYWYRQAAGRGLQLLFYSVGIGQISSEVPQNLSASRPQDRQFILSSKKLLLSDSGFYLCAWKGRWSTGELFFGEGSRLTVL.

The rearrangement links TRBV10-2 to TRBJ2-7, with 10 bases identical to TRBD1. Trimming removed 4 bases from V and 4 bases from J; junction bases left unmatched: 7. The CDR3 runs to 15 residues. Germline V gene sequence: CDR1 WSHSY, CDR2 SAAADI. The CDR3 region is CASSGRQGAPYEQYF. DNA of the CDR3: TGCGCCAGCAGTGGTCGACAGGGGGCTCCATACGAGCAGTACTTC.

The chain recombines TRBV27 with TRBJ2-3; 10 positions agree with TRBD2. The germline V gene encodes CDR1 MNHEY and CDR2 SMNVEV (reference sequence). The CDR3 is made up of 16 amino acids. Losses at the gene ends were 5 bases for V and 4 bases for J; bases not matched to a gene: 9. CDR3: CASSTRAGGGPDTQYF. The CDR3, as DNA: TGTGCCAGCAGTACCCGAGCGGGGGGGGGCCCAGATACGCAGTATTTT.

The rearrangement joins TRBV19 to TRBJ2-3; D is unclear. The V gene lost 2 bases and the J gene lost 2 bases, with 5 bases spanning the gap. The CDR3 is made up of 13 amino acids. Germline values: CDR1 LNHDA, CDR2 SQIVND (reference sequence). The CDR3 protein is CASSISHTDTQYF. The CDR3 bases are TGTGCCAGTAGTATAAGCCACACAGATACGCAGTATTTT. Full variable domain (rest looked up from reference TRBV19 and TRBJ2-3): DGGITQSPKYLFRKEGQNVTLSCEQNLNHDAMYWYRQDPGQGLRLIYYSQIVNDFQKGDIAEGYSVSREKKESFPLTVTSAQKNPTAFYLCASSISHTDTQYFGPGTRLTVL.

The chain uses TRBV19 and TRBJ2-7; the D gene is possibly TRBD2 (6 bases). Trimming shortened V by 4 bases and J by 4 bases, and 14 bases separated the two germline ends. Per the germline V gene, CDR1 is LNHDA and CDR2 is SQIVND (reference sequence). The CDR3 is made up of 14 amino acids. The CDR3 is CASSSKREVYEQYF. Written as DNA, the CDR3 is TGTGCCAGTAGTAGTAAAAGGGAGGTGTACGAGCAGTACTTC.

The rearrangement uses TRBV28 and TRBJ2-7; 10 nucleotides match TRBD1. Germline CDR1 is MDHEN and CDR2 is SYDVKM. The junction had 12 bases not matched to a gene; V was cut back by 5 bases and J by 5 bases. The CDR3 contains 16 residues. The CDR3 DNA follows: TGTGCCAGCAGTCTAAACCAGGACAGGGGGTCCGACGAGCAGTACTTC. Its translation: CASSLNQDRGSDEQYF.

This clone showed up just a few times. An end of the junction does not agree with germline; a read error may underlie this. The chain joins TRBV7-9 to TRBJ2-5; D is perhaps TRBD2 (6 bases). The CDR3 has 13 residues. Germline CDR1 and CDR2: SEHNR and FQNEAQ (reference sequence). The CDR3 DNA reads as TGCGCCAGCAGCCACCCGGGGGAAGAGACCCAGTACTTC. Translated, it gives CASSHPGEETQYF.

The chain has TRBV7-9 and TRBJ2-7; 8 bases line up with TRBD2. Trimming at V came to 8 bases and at J to 3 bases, leaving 9 bases not matched to a gene. The germline V gene has CDR1 SEHNR and CDR2 FQNEAQ (reference sequence). The CDR3 is 14 residues long. In DNA, the CDR3 is TGTGCCAGCGTAACGGGGGGGGGAATCTACGAGCAGTACTTC. This encodes CASVTGGGIYEQYF.

V usage is TRBV7-6 and J usage is TRBJ2-7, with D possibly matching TRBD2 (7 bases). This CDR3 region has 15 residues. With 6 bases removed from V and 2 bases from J, the gap between germline ends came to 17 bases. Germline values: CDR1 SGHVS, CDR2 FNYEAQ. The CDR3 sequence: CASSPEGGETYEQYF. The CDR3 DNA follows: TGTGCCAGCAGTCCCGAGGGGGGGGAGACCTACGAGCAGTACTTC.